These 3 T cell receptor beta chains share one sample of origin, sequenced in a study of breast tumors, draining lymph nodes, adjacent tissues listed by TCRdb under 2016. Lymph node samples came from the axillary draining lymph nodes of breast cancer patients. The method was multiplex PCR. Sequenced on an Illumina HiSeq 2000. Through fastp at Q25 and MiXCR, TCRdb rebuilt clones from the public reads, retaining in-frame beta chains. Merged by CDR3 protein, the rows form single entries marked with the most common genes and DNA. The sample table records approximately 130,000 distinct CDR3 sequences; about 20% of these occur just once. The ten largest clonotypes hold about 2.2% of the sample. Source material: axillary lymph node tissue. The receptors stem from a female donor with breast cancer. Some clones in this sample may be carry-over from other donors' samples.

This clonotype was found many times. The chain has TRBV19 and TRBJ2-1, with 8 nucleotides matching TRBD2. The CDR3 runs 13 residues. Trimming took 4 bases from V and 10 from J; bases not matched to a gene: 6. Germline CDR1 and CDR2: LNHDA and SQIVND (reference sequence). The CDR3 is CASSTQSGGEQFF. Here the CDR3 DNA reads TGTGCCAGTAGTACCCAAAGCGGGGGCGAGCAGTTCTTC.

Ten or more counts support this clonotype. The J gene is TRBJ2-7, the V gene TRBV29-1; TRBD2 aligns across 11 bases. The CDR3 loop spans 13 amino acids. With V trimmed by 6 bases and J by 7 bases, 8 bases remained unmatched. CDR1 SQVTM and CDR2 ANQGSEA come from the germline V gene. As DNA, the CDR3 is TGCAGCGTGGTAGCGGGAGGGCCGTGGGAGCAGTACTTC. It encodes CSVVAGGPWEQYF.

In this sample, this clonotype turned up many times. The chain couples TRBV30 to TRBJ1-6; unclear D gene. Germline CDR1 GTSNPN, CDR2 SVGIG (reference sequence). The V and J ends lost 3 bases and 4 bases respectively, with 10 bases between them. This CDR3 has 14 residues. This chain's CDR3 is CAWRYWTYNSPLHF. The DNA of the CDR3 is TGTGCCTGGAGATATTGGACGTATAATTCACCCCTCCACTTT.